This T cell receptor beta chain derives from a study of Ad26.COV2.S vaccination and SARS-CoV-2 variants. Measured with immunoSEQ multiplex PCR; TCRdb has only the in-frame clones, and not every one. The sample consists of 300,000 to 350,000 clones, 70% to 90% of them appearing once. Treatment described: some 20 received Ad26.COV2.S at low or high dose, single or two shots; five or six received placebo; per-sample allocation not given. Samples analyzed were those drawn on day 63 after the first vaccine or placebo injection. Germline V lookup: CDR1 SGHAT, CDR2 FQNNGV. Trimming removed 1 base from V and 8 bases from J, with 14 bases in between. This CDR3 comprises 14 residues.

The receptor was derived from a person between 18 and 59 years old who received the Ad26.COV2.S COVID-19 vaccine or a placebo. The V and J genes are TRBV11-2 and TRBJ1-2, with a possible D match to TRBD1 (6 bases). The specimen comprised peripheral blood, sampled in a trial of Ad26.COV2.S vaccine versus placebo. The CDR3 reads CASSLGQGRKGYTF. The CDR3 DNA reads TGTGCCAGCAGCTTAGGCCAGGGGAGGAAAGGCTACACCTTC.